A selection of T cell receptor beta chains follows, all from one sample in a study of T cells after somatic rescue of genetic block. Profiled with immunoSEQ multiplex PCR; TCRdb holds only in-frame clones, not every one. The data show more than 70,000 clones, more than 80% seen once. The sample taken for sequencing was peripheral blood mononuclear cells (PBMCs). All receptors derive from a woman between 18 and 29 years old. Both conserved end residues are part of each CDR3. Each record gives: clone size, D gene, J gene, V gene, CDR3 protein, CDR3 DNA. A D gene is named only where the DNA matches it firmly. Some rows mark clone size as missing; the rest say once, few, many or name a class of expanded clone.

clone size: .; D gene: .; J gene: TRBJ1-1; V gene: TRBV28; CDR3 protein: CASSLWGTQGRNTEAFF; CDR3 DNA: TGTGCCAGCAGTTTATGGGGGACGCAGGGGAGGAACACTGAAGCTTTCTTT
clone size: .; D gene: .; J gene: TRBJ2-5; V gene: TRBV4-2; CDR3 protein: CASSQDASSAKETQYF; CDR3 DNA: TGTGCCAGCAGCCAAGACGCGAGTAGCGCTAAAGAGACCCAGTACTTC
clone size: .; D gene: TRBD2; J gene: TRBJ2-2; V gene: TRBV5-1; CDR3 protein: CASSLRSSGYTGELFF; CDR3 DNA: TGCGCCAGCAGCTTGAGGTCTAGCGGTTACACCGGGGAGCTGTTTTTT
clone size: .; D gene: .; J gene: TRBJ2-5; V gene: TRBV29-1; CDR3 protein: CSVNRDPGRKETQYF; CDR3 DNA: TGCAGCGTAAACCGGGACCCAGGCCGCAAAGAGACCCAGTACTTC
clone size: .; D gene: .; J gene: TRBJ2-5; V gene: TRBV4-2; CDR3 protein: CASSQEGAGETQYF; CDR3 DNA: TGTGCCAGCAGCCAGGAGGGGGCGGGGGAGACCCAGTACTTC
clone size: once; D gene: TRBD1; J gene: TRBJ2-3; V gene: TRBV5-1; CDR3 protein: CASSPGTASTDTQYF; CDR3 DNA: TGCGCCAGCAGCCCCGGGACAGCAAGCACAGATACGCAGTATTTT
clone size: .; D gene: .; J gene: TRBJ2-6; V gene: TRBV27; CDR3 protein: CASSFRSLSGANVLTF; CDR3 DNA: TGTGCCAGCAGTTTTCGGTCCCTCTCTGGGGCCAACGTCCTGACTTTC
clone size: .; D gene: .; J gene: TRBJ1-1; V gene: TRBV7-2; CDR3 protein: CASSVQGGTEAFF; CDR3 DNA: TGTGCCAGCAGCGTACAGGGCGGCACTGAAGCTTTCTTT
clone size: .; D gene: .; J gene: TRBJ1-2; V gene: TRBV20-1; CDR3 protein: CSARAPGCYTF; CDR3 DNA: TGCAGTGCTAGGGCACCCGGGTGCTACACCTTC
clone size: .; D gene: TRBD2; J gene: TRBJ2-3; V gene: TRBV13; CDR3 protein: CASSLGRLAGGGADTQYF; CDR3 DNA: TGTGCCAGCAGCTTAGGGAGACTAGCGGGAGGAGGGGCAGATACGCAGTATTTT
clone size: .; D gene: TRBD2; J gene: TRBJ2-1; V gene: TRBV18; CDR3 protein: CASSPGTSFFNEQFF; CDR3 DNA: TGTGCCAGCTCACCAGGGACTAGTTTTTTCAATGAGCAGTTCTTC
clone size: .; D gene: .; J gene: TRBJ2-5; V gene: TRBV15; CDR3 protein: CATSRGGQTQETQYF; CDR3 DNA: TGTGCCACCAGCAGAGGGGGACAAACCCAAGAGACCCAGTACTTC
clone size: .; D gene: .; J gene: TRBJ2-7; V gene: TRBV2; CDR3 protein: CASSEYEQYF; CDR3 DNA: TGTGCCAGCAGTGAATACGAGCAGTACTTC
clone size: .; D gene: .; J gene: TRBJ2-1; V gene: TRBV19; CDR3 protein: CASSIDSGSYNEQFF; CDR3 DNA: TGTGCCAGTAGTATAGATTCAGGGTCCTACAATGAGCAGTTCTTC
clone size: .; D gene: .; J gene: TRBJ2-1; V gene: TRBV9; CDR3 protein: CASSVGLSNEQFF; CDR3 DNA: TGTGCCAGCAGCGTAGGACTATCCAATGAGCAGTTCTTC
clone size: .; D gene: TRBD1; J gene: TRBJ1-1; V gene: TRBV5-8; CDR3 protein: CASSLVYRGNTEAFF; CDR3 DNA: TGTGCCAGCAGCTTGGTCTACAGGGGGAACACTGAAGCTTTCTTT
clone size: once; D gene: TRBD1; J gene: TRBJ1-2; V gene: TRBV27; CDR3 protein: CASSLGGGRGYTF; CDR3 DNA: TGTGCCAGCAGTTTGGGAGGGGGCCGGGGCTACACCTTC
clone size: .; D gene: .; J gene: TRBJ2-2; V gene: TRBV28; CDR3 protein: CASSFIGRVGELFF; CDR3 DNA: TGTGCCAGCAGTTTTATTGGGAGAGTCGGGGAGCTGTTTTTT
clone size: .; D gene: .; J gene: TRBJ2-1; V gene: TRBV29-1; CDR3 protein: CSASQDYNEQFF; CDR3 DNA: TGCAGCGCCTCCCAAGACTACAATGAGCAGTTCTTC
clone size: .; D gene: .; J gene: TRBJ1-3; V gene: TRBV5-6; CDR3 protein: CACQQLPGAGGNTIYF; CDR3 DNA: TGTGCCTGCCAGCAGCTTCCAGGGGCTGGTGGAAACACCATATATTTT
clone size: .; D gene: .; J gene: TRBJ1-3; V gene: TRBV6-6; CDR3 protein: CASSYSPASGNTIYF; CDR3 DNA: TGTGCCAGCAGTTACAGCCCGGCCTCTGGAAACACCATATATTTT
clone size: .; D gene: .; J gene: TRBJ2-7; V gene: TRBV5-6; CDR3 protein: CASSPTGPYEQYF; CDR3 DNA: TGTGCCAGCAGCCCGACGGGACCCTACGAGCAGTACTTC
clone size: once; D gene: TRBD1; J gene: TRBJ1-5; V gene: TRBV6-1; CDR3 protein: CASRGQGGNQPQHF; CDR3 DNA: TGTGCCAGCAGGGGACAGGGAGGCAATCAGCCCCAGCATTTT
clone size: .; D gene: .; J gene: TRBJ2-7; V gene: TRBV5-6; CDR3 protein: CASSQLSYEQYF; CDR3 DNA: TGTGCCAGCAGCCAGCTCTCCTACGAGCAGTACTTC
clone size: once; D gene: .; J gene: TRBJ2-3; V gene: TRBV5-4; CDR3 protein: CASSLRWSTDTQYF; CDR3 DNA: TGTGCCAGCAGCCTCAGGTGGAGCACAGATACGCAGTATTTT
clone size: .; D gene: .; J gene: TRBJ2-7; V gene: TRBV7-9; CDR3 protein: CASSPIAVSSYEQYF; CDR3 DNA: TGTGCCAGCAGTCCTATAGCGGTAAGCTCCTACGAGCAGTACTTC
clone size: .; D gene: TRBD1; J gene: TRBJ2-7; V gene: TRBV30; CDR3 protein: CAWGDRGYEQYF; CDR3 DNA: TGTGCCTGGGGGGACAGGGGGTACGAGCAGTACTTC
clone size: few; D gene: .; J gene: TRBJ1-5; V gene: TRBV7-9; CDR3 protein: CASSLGVQPQHF; CDR3 DNA: TGTGCCAGCAGCTTAGGGGTTCAGCCCCAGCATTTT
clone size: .; D gene: .; J gene: TRBJ2-1; V gene: TRBV7-3; CDR3 protein: CASSPSGARDYNEQFF; CDR3 DNA: TGTGCCAGCAGCCCCAGTGGGGCTAGAGACTACAATGAGCAGTTCTTC
clone size: .; D gene: .; J gene: TRBJ2-1; V gene: TRBV6-1; CDR3 protein: CASSEGSGLYNEQFF; CDR3 DNA: TGTGCCAGCAGTGAAGGTTCGGGGCTTTACAATGAGCAGTTCTTC
clone size: once; D gene: .; J gene: TRBJ2-7; V gene: TRBV5-5; CDR3 protein: CASPGSSSYEQYF; CDR3 DNA: TGTGCCAGCCCTGGTAGCAGCTCCTACGAGCAGTACTTC
clone size: .; D gene: .; J gene: TRBJ1-2; V gene: TRBV18; CDR3 protein: CASSPYMLTNGYTF; CDR3 DNA: TGTGCCAGCTCACCATATATGCTAACTAATGGCTACACCTTC
clone size: .; D gene: TRBD1; J gene: TRBJ2-3; V gene: TRBV19; CDR3 protein: CASSKWSGGINTQYF; CDR3 DNA: TGTGCCAGTAGTAAGTGGTCAGGGGGAATAAATACGCAGTATTTT
clone size: .; D gene: TRBD1; J gene: TRBJ2-7; V gene: TRBV5-6; CDR3 protein: CASRDRSFSYEQYF; CDR3 DNA: TGTGCCAGCAGGGACAGGAGCTTCTCCTACGAGCAGTACTTC
clone size: .; D gene: .; J gene: TRBJ1-2; V gene: TRBV19; CDR3 protein: CASSIEFRSYGYTF; CDR3 DNA: TGTGCCAGTAGTATAGAGTTTCGGTCTTATGGCTACACCTTC
clone size: .; D gene: .; J gene: TRBJ2-3; V gene: TRBV7-8; CDR3 protein: CASSAPDYTDTQYF; CDR3 DNA: TGTGCCAGCAGCGCACCGGACTACACAGATACGCAGTATTTT
clone size: .; D gene: .; J gene: TRBJ1-1; V gene: TRBV5-1; CDR3 protein: CASSLPPGGPEAFF; CDR3 DNA: TGCGCCAGCAGCTTACCGCCGGGGGGCCCTGAAGCTTTCTTT
clone size: .; D gene: .; J gene: TRBJ1-1; V gene: TRBV14; CDR3 protein: CASSQEWGSTEAFF; CDR3 DNA: TGTGCCAGCAGCCAAGAATGGGGGAGCACTGAAGCTTTCTTT
clone size: .; D gene: .; J gene: TRBJ1-2; V gene: TRBV5-6; CDR3 protein: CASSLVPGPYGYTF; CDR3 DNA: TGTGCCAGCAGCTTGGTTCCCGGACCATATGGCTACACCTTC
clone size: .; D gene: .; J gene: TRBJ2-1; V gene: TRBV7-6; CDR3 protein: CASSLSQEFYNEQFF; CDR3 DNA: TGTGCCAGCAGCTTAAGCCAAGAATTTTACAATGAGCAGTTCTTC
clone size: .; D gene: TRBD2; J gene: TRBJ2-2; V gene: TRBV9; CDR3 protein: CASRQVGGPPNTGELFF; CDR3 DNA: TGTGCCAGCCGCCAAGTGGGAGGGCCCCCGAACACCGGGGAGCTGTTTTTT
clone size: .; D gene: .; J gene: TRBJ1-3; V gene: TRBV28; CDR3 protein: CASSSLGGTIYF; CDR3 DNA: TGTGCCAGCAGTTCTCTAGGGGGCACCATATATTTT
clone size: few; D gene: .; J gene: TRBJ1-1; V gene: TRBV4-2; CDR3 protein: CASSQDGEAEAFF; CDR3 DNA: TGTGCCAGCAGCCAAGATGGAGAAGCTGAAGCTTTCTTT